What follows are 26 T cell receptor beta chains derived from one specimen sequenced in a study of blood T cell repertoires in COVID-19. Assay used: immunoSEQ multiplex PCR; TCRdb lists only in-frame clones, some missing. The table shows around 260,000 clones, with 86% occurring only once. The material sequenced was peripheral blood. These receptors were collected from a man aged 18 to 30 with active or convalescent COVID-19.

The chain couples TRBV6-5 to TRBJ1-1, with D maybe TRBD1 (5 bases). Germline CDR1 is MNHEY and CDR2 is SVGAGI. Trimming took 10 bases from V and 5 from J, leaving 23 bases between them. The CDR3 runs to 15 residues. The CDR3 nucleotides read TGTGCCATCAACGCCGTAGCAGGGTTGGGGACTGAAGCTTTCTTT. Translating gives CAINAVAGLGTEAFF.

The rearrangement links TRBV5-4 to TRBJ1-2; no clear D gene. The V gene's germline CDR1 is SGHNT and CDR2 YYREEE (reference sequence). The CDR3 sequence is 14 residues long. V lost 3 bases and J 7 bases, leaving 16 bases between the germline ends. CDR3 coding DNA: TGTGCCAGCAGCTCCCCGCCCGGGGTTTTTGGCTACACCTTC. This codes for CASSSPPGVFGYTF.

The chain's CDR3 is CASNNRVAGYTF. The CDR3 DNA reads TGTGCCAGCAATAACAGGGTCGCGGGCTACACCTTC. V is TRBV28 and J is TRBJ1-2; possibly TRBD1 for D (6 bases). This CDR3 spans 12 amino acids. Trimming took 7 bases from V and 8 from J, leaving 14 bases between them. The germline CDR1 and CDR2 sequences are MDHEN and SYDVKM.

This chain uses TRBV2 with TRBJ2-7, with D possibly matching TRBD1 (6 bases). V lost 6 bases and J 7 bases, leaving 16 bases between the germline ends. The CDR3 contains 13 residues. The germline CDR1 and CDR2 sequences are SNHLY and FYNNEI. The CDR3, as DNA: TGTGCCAGCAGATGGGACACTCCTTCAGAGCAGTACTTC. Translating gives CASRWDTPSEQYF.

The chain recombines TRBV19 with TRBJ2-7; tentatively, D is TRBD1 (5 bases). Germline assignment: CDR1 LNHDA and CDR2 SQIVND (reference sequence). The CDR3 is 15 residues long. The germline V and J ends were trimmed by 3 bases and 4 bases, with 16 bases remaining between them. CDR3 region: CASSIFIGVGYEQYF. The CDR3 DNA is TGTGCCAGTAGTATTTTTATAGGGGTGGGATACGAGCAGTACTTC.

J is TRBJ1-2 and V is TRBV7-2; D is possibly TRBD1 (5 bases). CDR3 size: 13 residues. V was pared by 7 bases and J by 6 bases, with 15 bases between. CDR1 is SGHTA and CDR2 is FQGNSA in the germline V gene. The CDR3 sequence: CASTSRGGHGYTF. CDR3 DNA sequence: TGTGCCAGCACCTCGCGGGGCGGCCATGGCTACACCTTC.

The chain employs TRBV30 and TRBJ2-7, with D possibly TRBD1 on 6 matching bases. V lost 0 bases and J lost 2, with 17 bases in between. Germline values: CDR1 GTSNPN, CDR2 SVGIG (reference sequence). The CDR3 contains 16 residues. CDR3 sequence reads: CAWSVREDRPPYEQYF. Here the CDR3 DNA reads TGTGCCTGGAGTGTACGGGAAGACAGGCCCCCCTACGAGCAGTACTTC.

The rearrangement uses TRBV27 and TRBJ2-7; no clear D. The length of the CDR3 is 15 residues. V was clipped by 3 bases and J by 1 base, with 13 bases between them. Germline V gene data show CDR1 as MNHEY and CDR2 as SMNVEV (reference sequence). The CDR3: CASSLSALPSYEQYF. The CDR3 nucleotides read TGTGCCAGCAGTTTGTCCGCGCTGCCTTCCTACGAGCAGTACTTC.

This clone was seen just once. The genes are TRBV29-1 and TRBJ2-1; D is perhaps TRBD1 (5 bases). CDR3 length: 13 amino acids. Germline V gene data show CDR1 as SQVTM and CDR2 as ANQGSEA. V lost 4 bases and J lost 4, with 11 bases in between. The CDR3 loop reads CSVVQERYNEQFF. CDR3 DNA sequence: TGCAGCGTTGTACAGGAAAGGTACAATGAGCAGTTCTTC.

The J gene is TRBJ1-2, the V gene TRBV28, with D possibly being TRBD1 (6 bases). The germline gives CDR1 MDHEN, CDR2 SYDVKM. V lost 8 bases and J 8 bases, leaving 12 bases between the germline ends. This CDR3 is built from 11 residues. This CDR3 reads CASAMGAGYTF. DNA for the CDR3: TGTGCCAGCGCCATGGGGGCCGGCTACACCTTC.

The chain has TRBV7-9 and TRBJ1-5, with 7 bases fitting TRBD1. CDR1 and CDR2 (germline): SEHNR, FQNEAQ (reference sequence). CDR3 length equals 16 residues. The V segment lost 6 bases and the J segment 0 bases; nucleotides outside the gene matches: 8. CDR3 residues: CASSQGVGYSNQPQHF. The CDR3 DNA is TGTGCCAGCAGTCAGGGGGTCGGGTATAGCAATCAGCCCCAGCATTTT.

V gene TRBV28 combines with J gene TRBJ1-4; a possible D gene is TRBD1 (6 bases). V was shortened by 6 bases and J by 8 bases, with 16 bases between the two germline ends. CDR3 length equals 14 residues. In germline, CDR1 is MDHEN, CDR2 SYDVKM. Here the CDR3 reads CASRRAGEEEKLFF. Written as DNA, the CDR3 is TGTGCCAGCAGACGGGCAGGGGAAGAGGAAAAACTGTTTTTT.

This sequence joins TRBV9 and TRBJ1-2; no reliable D call. Trimming left V 0 bases short and J 2 bases short, with 11 bases between. The CDR3 loop spans 15 amino acids. The germline gives CDR1 SGDLS, CDR2 YYNGEE. CDR3 DNA sequence: TGTGCCAGCAGCGTAGGGTTCTCAGTAAACTATGGCTACACCTTC. Translation gives CASSVGFSVNYGYTF.

V and J are TRBV5-1 and TRBJ1-4, with D maybe TRBD1 (5 bases). V was clipped by 3 bases and J by 12 bases, with 15 bases between them. This CDR3 comprises 13 residues. Per the germline V gene, CDR1 is SGHRS and CDR2 is YFSETQ. The CDR3 nucleotides are TGCGCCAGCAGCTCCAGTGCAGGGCGAGAACTGTTTTTT. It is translated as CASSSSAGRELFF.

This chain connects TRBV20-1 to TRBJ1-1; perhaps TRBD1 as D (6 bases). Germline CDR1 reads DFQATT; CDR2 reads SNEGSKA (reference sequence). The V gene lost 3 bases and the J gene lost 8 bases, with 13 bases spanning the gap. This CDR3 is 12 amino acids long. The CDR3 DNA reads as TGCAGTGCTAGTTGGGGGCAAGGGGAAGCTTTCTTT. Amino acid sequence: CSASWGQGEAFF.

The rearrangement links TRBV30 to TRBJ2-7; TRBD1 matches at 7 bases. With 3 bases clipped from V and 5 bases from J, the junction kept 1 base outside the gene matches. This CDR3 is 11 amino acids long. Germline assignment: CDR1 GTSNPN and CDR2 SVGIG (reference sequence). The CDR3 region is CAWRQGNEQYF. CDR3 in DNA: TGTGCCTGGAGACAGGGGAACGAGCAGTACTTC.

The chain uses TRBV7-9 and TRBJ2-6; D is uncertain. The germline CDR1 and CDR2 sequences are SEHNR and FQNEAQ (reference sequence). The CDR3 sequence is 18 residues long. Trimming took off 4 bases at V and 0 bases at J, with 16 bases between the two ends. The CDR3 DNA reads TGTGCCAGCAGCTGGGCCGGCGATCCGAACTCTGGGGCCAACGTCCTGACTTTC. Encoded protein: CASSWAGDPNSGANVLTF.

This clone was recorded once. The chain has TRBV11-2 and TRBJ2-4; D is ambiguous. The CDR3 consists of 12 residues. V lost 2 bases, J lost 6 bases, and 5 bases lay in between. Looked up from germline, CDR1 is SGHAT and CDR2 is FQNNGV. Here the CDR3 reads CASSLIINIQYF. As DNA, the CDR3 is TGTGCCAGCAGCTTAATCATAAACATTCAGTACTTC.

The rearrangement links TRBV6-6 to TRBJ1-1; tentatively, D is TRBD1 (6 bases). Germline CDR1 and CDR2: MNHNY and SVGAGI (reference sequence). The CDR3 sequence is 12 residues long. V was cut by 8 bases and J by 7 bases, with 14 bases left in between. The CDR3 DNA reads TGTGCCAGCCTACAGGGTGCAAATGAAGCTTTCTTT. This codes for CASLQGANEAFF.

V is TRBV30 and J is TRBJ2-7; D gene unclear. Germline V gives CDR1 GTSNPN, CDR2 SVGIG (reference sequence). This CDR3 comprises 13 residues. The germline V and J ends were trimmed by 3 bases and 6 bases, with 15 bases remaining between them. The CDR3 loop is CAWSRELRVEQYF. The DNA of the CDR3 is TGTGCCTGGAGCCGAGAATTACGGGTCGAGCAGTACTTC. The full variable domain, its missing parts supplied by reference TRBV30 and TRBJ2-7, is SQTIHQWPATLVQPVGSPLSLECTVEGTSNPNLYWYRQAAGRGLQLLFYSVGIGQISSEVPQNLSASRPQDRQFILSSKKLLLSDSGFYLCAWSRELRVEQYFGPGTRLTVT.

This sequence joins TRBV3-1 (or the pseudogene TRBV3-2) and TRBJ1-3; D is unclear. CDR1 and CDR2 (germline): LGHDT, YNNKEL (reference sequence). CDR3 length: 16 amino acids. The germline V and J ends were trimmed by 4 bases and 0 bases, with 13 bases remaining between them. The CDR3 DNA follows: TGTGCCAGCAGCCGAGGAGGGCTGAGCTCTGGAAACACCATATATTTT. This translates into CASSRGGLSSGNTIYF.

This chain joins TRBV19 and TRBJ1-1; D remains unclear. The CDR3 runs to 13 residues. V was shortened by 5 bases and J by 9 bases, with 16 bases between the two germline ends. Germline V gives CDR1 LNHDA, CDR2 SQIVND (reference sequence). The CDR3 DNA is TGTGCCAGTAGTGATGACGGGCGGGAGAAAGCTTTCTTT. This gives the protein CASSDDGREKAFF. The full variable domain, rest sourced from reference TRBV19 and TRBJ1-1, is DGGITQSPKYLFRKEGQNVTLSCEQNLNHDAMYWYRQDPGQGLRLIYYSQIVNDFQKGDIAEGYSVSREKKESFPLTVTSAQKNPTAFYLCASSDDGREKAFFGQGTRLTVV.

This chain joins TRBV30 and TRBJ1-1; 7 positions agree with TRBD1. CDR1 and CDR2 (germline): GTSNPN, SVGIG (reference sequence). The CDR3 consists of 13 residues. V gave up 1 base and J gave up 4 bases; unmatched junction bases: 3. CDR3 DNA sequence: TGTGCCTGGAGTGGACAGGGAGGCACTGAAGCTTTCTTT. As protein: CAWSGQGGTEAFF. Full variable domain (outside the CDR3, taken from reference TRBV30 and TRBJ1-1): SQTIHQWPATLVQPVGSPLSLECTVEGTSNPNLYWYRQAAGRGLQLLFYSVGIGQISSEVPQNLSASRPQDRQFILSSKKLLLSDSGFYLCAWSGQGGTEAFFGQGTRLTVV.

The V and J genes are TRBV10-1 and TRBJ2-5; 14 nucleotides align to TRBD2. From germline, CDR1 is WNHNN and CDR2 SYGVQD (reference sequence). This CDR3 spans 16 amino acids. The trim removed 2 bases at V and 3 bases at J, leaving 2 bases unmatched. CDR3 sequence reads: CASSEGTSGGEETQYF. The CDR3 DNA follows: TGCGCCAGCAGTGAGGGGACTAGCGGGGGCGAAGAGACCCAGTACTTC.

This chain joins TRBV5-1 and TRBJ2-6; D not certain. V was trimmed by 0 bases and J by 4 bases, leaving 11 bases between them. This CDR3 region has 16 residues. Germline V lookup: CDR1 SGHRS, CDR2 YFSETQ. The CDR3 nucleotides are TGCGCCAGCAGCTTGGCATCGACTTTGGGGGCCAACGTCCTGACTTTC. It is translated as CASSLASTLGANVLTF.

This rearrangement joins TRBV5-1 to TRBJ2-6; 8 bases match TRBD1. The CDR3 is made up of 14 amino acids. V was pared by 9 bases and J by 1 base, with 3 bases of the junction left unmatched. CDR1 and CDR2 (germline): SGHRS, YFSETQ. The CDR3 loop is CATRTGSGANVLTF. In DNA, the CDR3 is TGCGCCACCCGGACAGGGTCTGGGGCCAACGTCCTGACTTTC.